The rows below give T cell receptor beta chains drawn from one sample of a study of CD8 T cells in ankylosing spondylitis. TCRdb used MiXCR to reprocess the 5' RACE reads, holding one entry per CDR3 protein. The data show roughly 150,000 distinct CDR3 sequences, with about 32% seen just once and about 6% held by the top ten. Material for sequencing was synovial fluid, either unsorted or a sorted T cell fraction (not recorded which). These receptors came from a male donor with ankylosing spondylitis. The CDR3 runs from the conserved cysteine through the conserved F or W.

J gene,V gene,CDR3 protein
TRBJ2-1,TRBV12-3/TRBV12-4,CASRSIAGQHNEQFF
TRBJ2-1,TRBV27,CASSLTFSGGGVEQFF
TRBJ1-1,TRBV5-1,CASSLGGPNTEAFF
TRBJ2-7,TRBV2,CASRTARSYEQYF
TRBJ1-3,TRBV7-6,CASSQRQGRAGNTIYF
TRBJ1-5,TRBV7-2,CASSPSGGRGVNQPQHF
TRBJ2-1,TRBV4-1,CASSQDSPWTGTTYNEQFF
TRBJ2-3,TRBV30,CAWKLGRDYVYTQYF
TRBJ1-1,TRBV20-1,CSASPGTGMNTEAFF
TRBJ2-3,TRBV29-1,CSVLPGPKGDTQYF
TRBJ1-4,TRBV6-5,CASSYGGREGEKLFF
TRBJ1-3,TRBV5-1,CASSFSTGYFSGNTIYF
TRBJ2-3,TRBV14,CASSAWTKSTDTQYF
TRBJ2-4,TRBV12-3/TRBV12-4,CASSLGTSGGTKNIQYF
TRBJ1-2,TRBV18,CASSLQPGQGTPNYGYTF
TRBJ1-1,TRBV29-1,CSVEGGGTIRNTEAFF
TRBJ2-7,TRBV30,CAWSGLKGATYEQYF
TRBJ1-2,TRBV20-1,CSARDPPPGHQLYTF
TRBJ2-1,TRBV20-1,CSARAGLSSYNEQFF
TRBJ2-7,TRBV5-1,CASSLTPGTSYEQYF
TRBJ2-3,TRBV7-2,CASSLAYGTTDTQYF
TRBJ1-5,TRBV6-1,CASSEGSRGTQPQHF
TRBJ1-3,TRBV19,CASSIVPRGGTGNTIYF
TRBJ1-1,TRBV19,CASMGRYTEAFF
TRBJ1-1,TRBV6-1,CASTLGGREAFF
TRBJ2-7,TRBV5-6,CASSWGYNPYEQYF
TRBJ2-1,TRBV2,CASRETSGGAGEQFF
TRBJ2-7,TRBV7-9,CASSLETYEQYF
TRBJ2-3,TRBV29-1,CSVRQGIVTDTQYF
TRBJ1-4,TRBV6-2/TRBV6-3,CASSYGGLGANEKLFF
TRBJ1-5,TRBV10-2,CATAGGSNQPQHF
TRBJ2-3,TRBV6-2/TRBV6-3,CASSYETERASTDTQYF